Below, 6 T cell receptor beta chains from the same sample are listed, as sequenced in a study of blood T cell repertoires in COVID-19. Only in-frame clones appear in the TCRdb table, and some are missing; sequencing was by immunoSEQ multiplex PCR. This table has 10,000 to 15,000 clones, 60% to 75% appearing once. The sample taken for sequencing was peripheral blood. Every receptor here comes from a man aged 55 to 70 with COVID-19, enrolled during active disease.

This chain uses TRBV19 with TRBJ2-1, with TRBD1 as a possible D gene (6 bases). The V end was cut by 6 bases, the J end by 5 bases, with 17 bases between. Germline CDR1 is LNHDA and CDR2 is SQIVND (reference sequence). There are 15 residues in the CDR3. In nucleotides, the CDR3 is TGTGCCAGTAGGGGGGCGGCCCTAGGGGACAATGAGCAGTTCTTC. Protein product: CASRGAALGDNEQFF.

The chain combines TRBV7-2 with TRBJ1-1, with D uncertain. The CDR3 is made up of 14 amino acids. V gave up 1 base and J gave up 11 bases, with 17 bases separating them. Germline V gene data show CDR1 as SGHTA and CDR2 as FQGNSA. CDR3 loop: CASSLESYSPKAFF. The CDR3 nucleotides are TGTGCCAGCAGCTTAGAATCTTACAGCCCCAAGGCTTTCTTT. Looking up the rest from reference TRBV7-2 and TRBJ1-1 gives the full variable domain: GAGVSQSPSNKVTEKGKDVELRCDPISGHTALYWYRQSLGQGLEFLIYFQGNSAPDKSGLPSDRFSAERTGGSVSTLTIQRTQQEDSAVYLCASSLESYSPKAFFGQGTRLTVV.

The chain has TRBV27 and TRBJ1-2; D possibly corresponds to TRBD1 (5 bases). Trimming took 4 bases from V and 4 from J, leaving 16 bases between them. CDR3 length: 15 residues. Germline V gene sequence: CDR1 MNHEY, CDR2 SMNVEV (reference sequence). CDR3 bases: TGTGCCAGCAGTTGGACGGGGGGTCTAGGCTATGGCTACACCTTC. Translating gives CASSWTGGLGYGYTF.

This clone has more than one count but fewer than ten. The V gene is TRBV3-1 (or the pseudogene TRBV3-2), the J gene TRBJ2-2; 10 nucleotides agree with TRBD2. The CDR3 totals 16 residues. The germline V gene encodes CDR1 LGHDT and CDR2 YNNKEL (reference sequence). The V gene end was trimmed by 4 bases and the J gene end by 2 bases; junction bases not matched to a gene: 4. The CDR3, as DNA: TGTGCCAGCAGCCTTCCTAGCGGGGGTAACACCGGGGAGCTGTTTTTT. Translation gives CASSLPSGGNTGELFF.

The V gene is TRBV7-2, the J gene TRBJ2-1; a weak D match, TRBD1 (7 bases). Trimming shortened V by 6 bases and J by 2 bases, and 17 bases separated the two germline ends. Per germline, CDR1 SGHTA and CDR2 FQGNSA. The CDR3 length is 16 residues. The CDR3 nucleotides are TGTGCCAGCAGATTTGGAGGGGGCGCCCCCTACAATGAGCAGTTCTTC. The encoded protein is CASRFGGGAPYNEQFF. Looking up the rest from reference TRBV7-2 and TRBJ2-1 gives the full variable domain: GAGVSQSPSNKVTEKGKDVELRCDPISGHTALYWYRQSLGQGLEFLIYFQGNSAPDKSGLPSDRFSAERTGGSVSTLTIQRTQQEDSAVYLCASRFGGGAPYNEQFFGPGTRLTVL.

J is TRBJ2-1 and V is TRBV7-2; a possible D gene is TRBD2 (6 bases). The CDR3 is made up of 14 amino acids. Trimming cost V 2 bases and J 5 bases, with 10 bases left between them. Looked up from germline, CDR1 is SGHTA and CDR2 is FQGNSA. CDR3 sequence: CASSLFAGNNEQFF. DNA for the CDR3: TGTGCCAGCAGCTTATTCGCGGGAAACAATGAGCAGTTCTTC.